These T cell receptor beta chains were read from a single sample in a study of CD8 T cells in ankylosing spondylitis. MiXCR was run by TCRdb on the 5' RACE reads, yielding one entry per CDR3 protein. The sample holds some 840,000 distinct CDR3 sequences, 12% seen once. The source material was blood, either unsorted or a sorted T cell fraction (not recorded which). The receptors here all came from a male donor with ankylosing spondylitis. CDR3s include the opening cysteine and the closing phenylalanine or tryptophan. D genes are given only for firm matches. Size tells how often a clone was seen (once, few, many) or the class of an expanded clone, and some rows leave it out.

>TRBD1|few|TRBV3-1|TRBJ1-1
TGTGCCAGCAGCCGCCGAGACAGGGTACCTGAAGCTTTCTTT
CASSRRDRVPEAFF
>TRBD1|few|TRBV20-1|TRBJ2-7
TGCAGTGCTATTTTCGGGACAGGGACCTACGAGCAGTACTTC
CSAIFGTGTYEQYF
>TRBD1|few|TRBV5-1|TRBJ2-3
TGCGCCAGCAGTCTCGCCCTCGGACAGGGCCGGGGAGATACGCAGTATTTT
CASSLALGQGRGDTQYF
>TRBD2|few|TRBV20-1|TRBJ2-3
TGCAGTGCCGGGAAAGGGCTAGCGGGATTCACAGATACGCAGTATTTT
CSAGKGLAGFTDTQYF
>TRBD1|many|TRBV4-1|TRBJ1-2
TGCGCCAGCAGCCAGGATTGGACAGGGACCTATGGCTACACCTTC
CASSQDWTGTYGYTF
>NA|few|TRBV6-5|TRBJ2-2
TGTGCCAGCAGTTACCAAATAGACCGAGCCGGGGAGCTGTTTTTT
CASSYQIDRAGELFF
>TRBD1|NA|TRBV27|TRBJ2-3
TGTGCCAGCAGTTTAGGGGACAGGGGCTTTAAGGGGAGTACGCAGTATTTT
CASSLGDRGFKGSTQYF
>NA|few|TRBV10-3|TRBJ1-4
TGTGCCATCAGTGAGTTCCTCGGGACAAATGAAAAACTGTTTTTT
CAISEFLGTNEKLFF
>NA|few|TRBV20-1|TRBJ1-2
TGCAGTGCTAGATCACATCTTGACGGTCCCCGACGGAGAGGCTACACCTTC
CSARSHLDGPRRRGYTF
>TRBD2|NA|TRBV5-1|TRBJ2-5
TGCGCCAGCAGCCGGAGTTGGACTAGCGGGGGTGAGACCCAGTACTTC
CASSRSWTSGGETQYF
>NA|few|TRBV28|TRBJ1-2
TGTGCCAGCAGTCCTGGGGCTGACTATGGCTACACCTTC
CASSPGADYGYTF
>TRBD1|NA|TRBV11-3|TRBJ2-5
TGTGCCAGCAGCAAAACAGGGGGGGAGACCCAGTACTTC
CASSKTGGETQYF
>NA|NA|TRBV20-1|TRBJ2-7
TGCAGTGCTAGTGGGGCCACGCTAGACGAGCAGTACTTC
CSASGATLDEQYF
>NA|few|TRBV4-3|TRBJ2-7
TGCGCCAGCAGCCAAGATCGGGGTTTCTACGAGCAGTACTTC
CASSQDRGFYEQYF
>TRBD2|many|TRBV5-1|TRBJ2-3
TGCGCCAGCTCCCGGACTAGCGGGGGGGCTAGCACAGATACGCAGTATTTT
CASSRTSGGASTDTQYF
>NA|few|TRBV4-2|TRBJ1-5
TGTGCCAGCAGCCAAGGCCCGGGACGGAATCAGCCCCAGCATTTT
CASSQGPGRNQPQHF
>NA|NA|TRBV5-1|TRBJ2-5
TGCGCCAGCAGCTCCTCGATTTGGGAGACCCAGTACTTC
CASSSSIWETQYF
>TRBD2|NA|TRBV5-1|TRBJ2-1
TGCGCCAGCAGCTTATTAGCGGGACGGTCCTACAATGAGCAGTTCTTC
CASSLLAGRSYNEQFF
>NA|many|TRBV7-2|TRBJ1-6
TGTGCCAGCAGCCTTTCTTACAGTTACTCCTATAATTCACCCCTCCACTTT
CASSLSYSYSYNSPLHF
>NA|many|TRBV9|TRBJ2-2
TGTGCCAGCAGCGTAGCTACGTTAGGGGGGGCGCCCGGGGAGCTGTTTTTT
CASSVATLGGAPGELFF
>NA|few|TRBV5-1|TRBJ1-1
TGCGCCAGCAGCTTGGCGGGGGCTGAAACTGAAGCTTTCTTT
CASSLAGAETEAFF
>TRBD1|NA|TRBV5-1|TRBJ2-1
TGCGCCAGCAGCACCAGGGGGCCCAGATACAATGAGCAGTTCTTC
CASSTRGPRYNEQFF
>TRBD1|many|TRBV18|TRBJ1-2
TGTGCCAGCTCACCCAGACAGGGGGACGGCTACACCTTC
CASSPRQGDGYTF
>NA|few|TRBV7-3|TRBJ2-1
TGTGCCAGCAGCTTAACCGACTCGGCGCAGCGAGAGCAGTTCTTC
CASSLTDSAQREQFF
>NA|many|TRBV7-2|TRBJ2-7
TGTGCCAGCAGCGCCGGGACAAACTACGAGCAGTACTTC
CASSAGTNYEQYF
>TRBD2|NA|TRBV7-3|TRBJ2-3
TGTGCCAGCAGCTTAAGCGGGCCTTCGGGACTAGCGGGAGTTATTAGCACAGATACGCAGTATTTT
CASSLSGPSGLAGVISTDTQYF
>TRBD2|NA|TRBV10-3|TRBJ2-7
TGTGCCATCACCCAAGCTAGCGGCTCCTACGAGCAGTACTTC
CAITQASGSYEQYF
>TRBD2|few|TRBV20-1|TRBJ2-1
TGCAGTGTTTATCCCGGGAGGAGCTACAATGAGCAGTTCTTC
CSVYPGRSYNEQFF
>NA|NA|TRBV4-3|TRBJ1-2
TGCGCCAGCAGCCAAGACCAGGGGTTTGGCTACACCTTC
CASSQDQGFGYTF
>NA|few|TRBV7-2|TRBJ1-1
TGTGCCAGCAGCGCCACGGTGGGCCCCGTGGCTTTCTTT
CASSATVGPVAFF
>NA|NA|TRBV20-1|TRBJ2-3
TGCAGTGCTAGAAAGGACGGAGATACGCAGTATTTT
CSARKDGDTQYF
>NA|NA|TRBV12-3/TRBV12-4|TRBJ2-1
TGTGCCAGCAGCCCCGGCGGGGCCGGTGTCGGGCAGTTCTTC
CASSPGGAGVGQFF
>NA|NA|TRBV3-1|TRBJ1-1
TGTGCCAGCAGCCAATTCCCAGGCACTGAAGCTTTCTTT
CASSQFPGTEAFF
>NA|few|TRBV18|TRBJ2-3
TGTGCCAGCTCACCCTCACACCTCGATACGCAGTATTTT
CASSPSHLDTQYF
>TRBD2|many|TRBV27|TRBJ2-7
TGTGCCAGCGGACTAGTACCTTTACACGAGCAGTACTTC
CASGLVPLHEQYF
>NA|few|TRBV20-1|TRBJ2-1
TGCAGTGCTAGAGTTGTTGGAAATGAGCAGTTCTTC
CSARVVGNEQFF
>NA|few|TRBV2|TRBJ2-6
TGTGCCACCCCACCGAGCTCTGGGGCCAACGTCCTGACTTTC
CATPPSSGANVLTF
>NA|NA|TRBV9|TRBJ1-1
TGTGCCAGCACGCCGACCGGGGCCCACACTGAAGCTTTCTTT
CASTPTGAHTEAFF
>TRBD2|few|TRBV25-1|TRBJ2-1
TGTGCCAGCAGTGACCAGGGACTAGCGGGGAGCCTTACCAATGAGCAGTTCTTC
CASSDQGLAGSLTNEQFF
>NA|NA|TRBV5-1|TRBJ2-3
TGCGCCAGCAGCTCCCGGGGGGCTCCCGGGGGAGATACGCAGTATTTT
CASSSRGAPGGDTQYF
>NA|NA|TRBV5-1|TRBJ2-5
TGCGCCAGCAGCTTCCCCGCCAAAGAGACCCAGTACTTC
CASSFPAKETQYF
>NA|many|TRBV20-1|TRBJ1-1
TGCAGTGCCCCCCTCGGCGTCTCGAACACTGAAGCTTTCTTT
CSAPLGVSNTEAFF
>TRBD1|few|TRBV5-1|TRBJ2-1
TGCGCCAGCAGCTTGGAGGGACAGTCATACAATGAGCAGTTCTTC
CASSLEGQSYNEQFF
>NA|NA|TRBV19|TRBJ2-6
TGTGCCAGTAACCGACAACACTCTGGGGCCAACGTCCTGACTTTC
CASNRQHSGANVLTF
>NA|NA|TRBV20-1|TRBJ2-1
TGCAGTTCAGGGGGAGGCGCCTACAATGAGCAGTTCTTC
CSSGGGAYNEQFF
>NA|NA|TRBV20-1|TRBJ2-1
TGCAGTGCTAGAGATCGAGGGGGGACCGAGCAGTTCTTC
CSARDRGGTEQFF
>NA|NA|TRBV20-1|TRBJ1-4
TGCAGTGCTAGATCGACGGATGAAAAACTGTTTTTT
CSARSTDEKLFF
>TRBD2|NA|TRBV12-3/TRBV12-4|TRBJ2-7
TGTGCCAGCAGGCCCCCTAGCGGGGGGGTGTCATACGAGCAGTACTTC
CASRPPSGGVSYEQYF
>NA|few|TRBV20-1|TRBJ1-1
TGCAGTGCTAGTCTGGGACGGGGTACCGTTTTGGCTTTCTTT
CSASLGRGTVLAFF
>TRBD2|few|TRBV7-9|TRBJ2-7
TGTGCCAGCAGCCCTAGACCCCCGGGACTAGCTTTCTACGAGCAGTACTTC
CASSPRPPGLAFYEQYF